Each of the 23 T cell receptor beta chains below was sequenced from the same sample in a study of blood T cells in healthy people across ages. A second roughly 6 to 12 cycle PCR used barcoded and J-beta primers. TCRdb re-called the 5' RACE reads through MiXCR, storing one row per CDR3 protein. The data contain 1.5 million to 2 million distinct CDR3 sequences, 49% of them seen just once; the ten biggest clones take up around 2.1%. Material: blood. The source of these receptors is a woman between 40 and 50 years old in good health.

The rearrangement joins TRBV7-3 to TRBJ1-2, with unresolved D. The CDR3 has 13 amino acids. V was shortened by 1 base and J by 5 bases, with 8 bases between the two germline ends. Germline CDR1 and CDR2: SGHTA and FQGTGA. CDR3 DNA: TGTGCCAGCAGCTTAAGTCGGGAATATGGCTACACCTTC. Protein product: CASSLSREYGYTF.

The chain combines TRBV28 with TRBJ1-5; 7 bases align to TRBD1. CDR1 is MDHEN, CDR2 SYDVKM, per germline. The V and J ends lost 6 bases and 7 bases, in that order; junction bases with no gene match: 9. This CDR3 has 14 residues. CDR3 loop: CASSDNRGGQPQHF. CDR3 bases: TGTGCCAGCAGCGATAACAGGGGAGGGCAGCCCCAGCATTTT.

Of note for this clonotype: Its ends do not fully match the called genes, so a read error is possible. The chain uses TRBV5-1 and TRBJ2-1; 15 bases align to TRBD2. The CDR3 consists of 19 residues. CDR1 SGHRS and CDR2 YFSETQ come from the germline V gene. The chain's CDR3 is CASTLVGLAGGLTYNEQFF. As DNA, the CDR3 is TGCGCCAGCACCTTGGTGGGACTAGCGGGGGGATTGACCTACAATGAGCAGTTCTTC.

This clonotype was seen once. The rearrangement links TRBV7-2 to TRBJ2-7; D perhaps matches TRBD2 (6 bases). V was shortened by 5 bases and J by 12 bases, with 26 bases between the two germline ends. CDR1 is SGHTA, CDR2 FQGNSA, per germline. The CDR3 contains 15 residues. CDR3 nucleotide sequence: TGTGCCAGCAGCAGAGAAGGCAGGGTCCGGGAGACCCGGTACTTC. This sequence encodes CASSREGRVRETRYF.

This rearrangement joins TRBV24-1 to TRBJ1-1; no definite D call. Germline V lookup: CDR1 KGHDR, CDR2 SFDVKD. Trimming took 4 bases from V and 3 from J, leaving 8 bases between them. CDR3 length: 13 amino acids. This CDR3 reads CATSDPNYTEAFF. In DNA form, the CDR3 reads TGTGCCACCAGTGACCCGAACTACACTGAAGCTTTCTTT.

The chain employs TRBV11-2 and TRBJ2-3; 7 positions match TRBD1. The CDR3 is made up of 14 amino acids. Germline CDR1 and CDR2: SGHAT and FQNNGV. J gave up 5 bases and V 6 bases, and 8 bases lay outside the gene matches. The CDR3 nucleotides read TGTGCCAGCAGTTATCGGACAGGTCAAGATACGCAGTATTTT. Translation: CASSYRTGQDTQYF.

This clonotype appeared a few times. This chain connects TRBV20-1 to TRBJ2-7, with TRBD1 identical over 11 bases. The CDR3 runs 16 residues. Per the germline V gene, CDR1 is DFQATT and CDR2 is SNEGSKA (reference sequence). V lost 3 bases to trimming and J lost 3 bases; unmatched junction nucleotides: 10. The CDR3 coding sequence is TGCAGTGCTAGGAGGGGATCCGGGACAGGGGGCTACGAGCAGTACTTC. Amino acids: CSARRGSGTGGYEQYF.

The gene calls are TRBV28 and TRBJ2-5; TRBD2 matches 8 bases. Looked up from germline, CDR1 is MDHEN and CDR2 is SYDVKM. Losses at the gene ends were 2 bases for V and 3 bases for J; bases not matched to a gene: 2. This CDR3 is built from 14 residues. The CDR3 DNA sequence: TGTGCCAGCAGTTTACCACTAGCGGAAGAGACCCAGTACTTC. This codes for CASSLPLAEETQYF.

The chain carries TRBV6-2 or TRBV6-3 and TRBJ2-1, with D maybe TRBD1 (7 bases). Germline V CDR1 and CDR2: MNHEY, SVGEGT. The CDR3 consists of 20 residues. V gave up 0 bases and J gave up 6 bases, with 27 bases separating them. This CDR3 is CASSYSEGDLTGSGVNEQFF. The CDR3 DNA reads TGTGCCAGCAGTTACTCTGAGGGGGACTTGACAGGGTCCGGGGTCAATGAGCAGTTCTTC.

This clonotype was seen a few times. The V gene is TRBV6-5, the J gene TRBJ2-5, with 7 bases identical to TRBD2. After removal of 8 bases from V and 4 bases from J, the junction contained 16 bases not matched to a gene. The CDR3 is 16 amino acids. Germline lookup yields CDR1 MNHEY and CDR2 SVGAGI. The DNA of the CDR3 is TGTGCCAGCCTAAAGCATGGCGGGGGAGGAAGAGAGACCCAGTACTTC. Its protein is CASLKHGGGGRETQYF.

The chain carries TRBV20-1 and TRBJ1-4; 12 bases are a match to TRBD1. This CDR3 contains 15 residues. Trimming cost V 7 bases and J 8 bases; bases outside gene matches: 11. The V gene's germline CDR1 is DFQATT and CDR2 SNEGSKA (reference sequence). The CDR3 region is CSVGTGGGRGEKLFF. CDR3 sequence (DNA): TGCAGTGTTGGGACAGGGGGCGGGAGAGGCGAAAAACTGTTTTTT.

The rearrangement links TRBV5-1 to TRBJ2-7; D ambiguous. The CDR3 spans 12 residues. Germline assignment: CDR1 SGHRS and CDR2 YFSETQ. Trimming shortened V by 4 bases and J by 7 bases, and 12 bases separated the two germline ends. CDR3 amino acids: CASSDGSREQYF. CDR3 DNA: TGCGCCAGCAGCGATGGATCGAGAGAGCAGTACTTC.

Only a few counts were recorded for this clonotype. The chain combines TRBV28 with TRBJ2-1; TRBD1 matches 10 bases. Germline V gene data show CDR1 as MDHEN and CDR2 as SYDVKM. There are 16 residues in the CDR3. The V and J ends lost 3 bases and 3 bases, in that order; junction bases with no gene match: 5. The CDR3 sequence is CASSFSGQGVYNEQFF. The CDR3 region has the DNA TGTGCCAGCAGTTTCTCCGGACAGGGGGTCTACAATGAGCAGTTCTTC.

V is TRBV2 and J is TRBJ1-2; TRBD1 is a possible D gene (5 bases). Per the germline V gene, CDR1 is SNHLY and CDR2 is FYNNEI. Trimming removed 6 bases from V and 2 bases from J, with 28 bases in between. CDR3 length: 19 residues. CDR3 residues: CASSYKYEPVRALNYGYTF. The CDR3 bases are TGTGCCAGCAGCTACAAATATGAACCGGTCAGGGCGTTAAACTATGGCTACACCTTC.

For the CDR3, the DNA is TGTGCCAGCAGTCCCCCGGGCGGGGGGGCTGTTAATGAGCAGTTCTTC. It encodes CASSPPGGGAVNEQFF. The J gene is TRBJ2-1, the V gene TRBV28; 9 bases align to TRBD2. The CDR3 extends over 16 amino acids. The junction had 12 bases not matched to a gene; V was cut back by 5 bases and J by 7 bases. In germline, CDR1 is MDHEN, CDR2 SYDVKM.

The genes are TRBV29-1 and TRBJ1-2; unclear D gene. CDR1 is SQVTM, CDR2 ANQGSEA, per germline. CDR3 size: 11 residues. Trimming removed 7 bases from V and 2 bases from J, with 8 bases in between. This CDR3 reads CSGEMNYGYTF. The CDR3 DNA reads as TGCAGCGGCGAAATGAACTATGGCTACACCTTC.

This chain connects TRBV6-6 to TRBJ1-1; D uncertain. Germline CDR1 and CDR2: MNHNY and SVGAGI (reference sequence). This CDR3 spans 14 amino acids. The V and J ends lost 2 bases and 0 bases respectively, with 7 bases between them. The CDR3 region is CASSYQVMNTEAFF. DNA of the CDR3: TGTGCCAGCAGTTACCAGGTCATGAACACTGAAGCTTTCTTT.

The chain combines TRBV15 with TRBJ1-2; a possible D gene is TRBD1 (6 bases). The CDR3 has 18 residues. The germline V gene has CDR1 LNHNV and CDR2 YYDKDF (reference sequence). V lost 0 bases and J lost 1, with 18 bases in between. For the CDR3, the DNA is TGTGCCACCAGCAGAGAAAGAGGGACCCCAGGGGTTAACTATGGCTACACCTTC. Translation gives CATSRERGTPGVNYGYTF.

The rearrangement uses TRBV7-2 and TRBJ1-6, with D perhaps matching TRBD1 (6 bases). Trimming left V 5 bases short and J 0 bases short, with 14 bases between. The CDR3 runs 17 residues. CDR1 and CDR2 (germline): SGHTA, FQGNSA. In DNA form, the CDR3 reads TGTGCCAGCAGCCCAGGGGCCTATGACTCCTATAATTCACCCCTCCACTTT. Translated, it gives CASSPGAYDSYNSPLHF.

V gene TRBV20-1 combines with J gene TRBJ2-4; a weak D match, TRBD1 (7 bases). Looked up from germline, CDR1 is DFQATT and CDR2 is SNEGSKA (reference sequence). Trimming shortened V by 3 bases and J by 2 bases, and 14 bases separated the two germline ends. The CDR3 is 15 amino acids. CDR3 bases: TGCAGTGCTAGGGAGCCAGGGGGGACCAAAAACATTCAGTACTTC. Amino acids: CSAREPGGTKNIQYF.

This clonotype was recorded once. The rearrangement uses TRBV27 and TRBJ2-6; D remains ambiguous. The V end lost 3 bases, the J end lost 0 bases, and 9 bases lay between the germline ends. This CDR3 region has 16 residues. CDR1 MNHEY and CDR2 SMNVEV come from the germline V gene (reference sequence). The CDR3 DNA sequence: TGTGCCAGCAGTTTCGGGCAGACCTCTGGGGCCAACGTCCTGACTTTC. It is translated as CASSFGQTSGANVLTF.

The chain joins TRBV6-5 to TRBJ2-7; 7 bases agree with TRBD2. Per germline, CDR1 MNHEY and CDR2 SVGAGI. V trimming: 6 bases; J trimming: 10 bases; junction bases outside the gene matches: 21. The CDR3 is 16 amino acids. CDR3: CASSSAGGLGFTAQYF. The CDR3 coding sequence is TGTGCCAGCAGCTCCGCGGGCGGACTAGGCTTCACAGCCCAGTACTTC.

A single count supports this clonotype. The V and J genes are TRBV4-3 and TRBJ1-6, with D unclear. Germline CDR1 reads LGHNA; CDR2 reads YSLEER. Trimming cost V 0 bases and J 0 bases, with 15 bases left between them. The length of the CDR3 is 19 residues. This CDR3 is CASSQDPLRSSSYNSPLHF. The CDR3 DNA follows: TGCGCCAGCAGCCAAGATCCTCTAAGATCGAGCTCCTATAATTCACCCCTCCACTTT.